The sequence of this TCR beta chain was determined in a study of immune heterogeneity within non-small cell lung tumors (dated by TCRdb to the late 2010s). Broadly, across the study: By histology, the tumors included roughly nine non-squamous carcinomas, a few squamous cell carcinomas and 1 tumor not otherwise specified. To examine intratumoral immune heterogeneity, the study used whole-exome sequencing, RNA-seq and TCR beta repertoire sequencing on multiple spatially distinct regions of each NSCLC tumor. TCR repertoires were analyzed from about 60 tumor loci of some 15 patients, whereas transcriptome data were available for only approximately 41 loci from approximately twelve patients. Binding of neoantigens to the HLA alleles of each patient was predicted with netMHCpan-3.0 for mutant peptides of 8 to 11 amino acids. The investigation overall reported the following: Individual patients mostly had different high-frequency TCR beta clonotypes. A moderate positive correlation (R 0.3 to 0.35), which was statistically significant, linked local T-cell repertoire clonality to local tumor mutational burden. Identical dominant CDR3B clonotypes recurred across loci within a patient, yet different tumor locations also harbored unique high-frequency clones.

By its share of the sample, this clonotype is medium-sized (0.01 to 0.1%). The specificity of this receptor is unknown. No much larger clone exists at a distance of one base, and base qualities are not known. The TCR template was genomic DNA extracted from bulk tumor tissue, and around 0.55 ug of gDNA was amplified for each sample. During surgery, multiple biopsies were taken from each primary tumor, with sampling sites spaced as far apart as possible within the tumor mass. The study cohort was described as untreated, and patients were newly diagnosed NSCLC cases undergoing curative surgery. The donor group was made up of about 14 newly diagnosed non-small cell lung cancer patients undergoing surgery with curative intent. The resected tumor masses were reviewed by two independent pathologists. Only high-quality DNA and RNA samples were carried forward to sequencing. The TCR beta CDR3 region was amplified with a multiplex PCR system whose first round ran for approximately 10 cycles using 32 V-gene forward primers and 13 J-gene reverse primers. The first PCR round used a QIAGEN Multiplex PCR Kit, and the primer sequences were filed in Chinese patent CN105087789A. Illumina universal primers were attached in a second round of PCR run with the Phusion High-Fidelity PCR Kit. TCR libraries were paired-end sequenced at 151 bp read length on the Illumina HiSeq X Ten platform. On the authors' methods: Reads without multiplex PCR primers were removed using Cutadapt, read pairs were merged using PEAR, and CDR3 regions were called using MiXCR with default settings. Shannon entropy measured repertoire diversity, while clonality was calculated as one minus the Shannon entropy divided by the ln of the count of productive unique sequences. Clonotypes at a frequency of at least 0.5% were defined as dominant or high-frequency T-cell clones. Clones were called with MiXCR by TCRdb after fastp trimmed the public reads at Q25, and only in-frame beta chains were retained. Every distinct CDR3 protein forms one entry, paired with its most common genes and DNA. What appears here as the V and J calls and clone size reflects TCRdb's work, not the paper's. Present in this sample are under 3,500 distinct CDR3 sequences, around 40% of which were seen just once. 50% of the sample is in the top ten clones.

The CDR3 runs 14 amino acids, cysteine and phenylalanine included. The CDR3 DNA has 42 bases and is translated from base 1. V lost 3 bases and J lost 3 bases, and the count of bases not matched to a germline gene is 4. The CDR1 and CDR2 encoded by the germline V gene (reference sequence) are DFQATT and SNEGSKA. Here the chain combines TRBV20-1 and TRBJ2-1, with 8 bases in between that match TRBD2. The origin of this receptor is a man in his sixties with non-small cell lung cancer. Sequencing was carried out using lung tumor tissue. CDR3 protein: CSARTAGVYNEQFF. In nucleotides, the sequence is TGCAGTGCTAGGACAGCGGGGGTCTACAATGAGCAGTTCTTC.